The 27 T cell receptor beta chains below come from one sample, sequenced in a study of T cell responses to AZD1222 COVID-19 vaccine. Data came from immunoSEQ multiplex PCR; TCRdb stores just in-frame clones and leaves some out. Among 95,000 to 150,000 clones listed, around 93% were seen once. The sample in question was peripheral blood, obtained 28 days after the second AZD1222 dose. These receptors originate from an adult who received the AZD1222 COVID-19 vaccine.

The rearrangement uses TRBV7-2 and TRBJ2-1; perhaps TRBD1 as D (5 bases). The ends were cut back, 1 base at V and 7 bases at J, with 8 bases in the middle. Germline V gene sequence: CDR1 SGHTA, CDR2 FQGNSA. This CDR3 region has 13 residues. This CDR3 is CASSLGQINEQFF. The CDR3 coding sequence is TGTGCCAGCAGCTTAGGACAGATAAATGAGCAGTTCTTC.

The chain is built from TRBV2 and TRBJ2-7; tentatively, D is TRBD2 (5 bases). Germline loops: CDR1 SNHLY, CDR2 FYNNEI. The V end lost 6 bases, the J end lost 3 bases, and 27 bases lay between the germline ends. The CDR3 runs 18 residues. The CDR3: CASSDPTKPGSSLYEQYF. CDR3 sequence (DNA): TGTGCCAGCAGCGACCCAACCAAACCGGGATCTTCTCTCTACGAGCAGTACTTC.

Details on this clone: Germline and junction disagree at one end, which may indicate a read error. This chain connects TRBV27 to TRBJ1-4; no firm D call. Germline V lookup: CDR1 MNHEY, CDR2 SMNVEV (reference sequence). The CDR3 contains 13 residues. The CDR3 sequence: CASSPRLGGDSTF. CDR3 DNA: TGTGCCAGCAGTCCCCGCCTCGGTGGGGATTCTACCTTT.

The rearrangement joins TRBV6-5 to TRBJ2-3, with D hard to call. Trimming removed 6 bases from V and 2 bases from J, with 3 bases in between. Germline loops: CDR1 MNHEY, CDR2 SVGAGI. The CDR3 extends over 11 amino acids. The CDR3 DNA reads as TGTGCCAGCAGCGACACAGATACGCAGTATTTT. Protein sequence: CASSDTDTQYF.

The CDR3 region is CASSDGRGLDGGYTF. The DNA of the CDR3 is TGTGCCAGCAGTGATGGGAGGGGCTTGGATGGTGGCTACACCTTC. The V gene is TRBV2, the J gene TRBJ1-2; possible D gene TRBD1, 5 bases. The CDR3 has 15 amino acids. V dropped 3 bases and J dropped 7 bases, with 18 bases sitting between them. Germline assignment: CDR1 SNHLY and CDR2 FYNNEI.

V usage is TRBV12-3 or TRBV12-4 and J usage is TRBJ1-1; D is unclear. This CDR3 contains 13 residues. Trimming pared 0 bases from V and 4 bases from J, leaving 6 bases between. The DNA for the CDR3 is TGTGCCAGCAGTTTAGCGCTAGCCACTGAAGCTTTCTTT. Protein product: CASSLALATEAFF.

CDR3 coding DNA: TGCGCCAGCAGCTTAGACAGAGGCACAGATACGCAGTATTTT. Protein: CASSLDRGTDTQYF. V is TRBV5-1 and J is TRBJ2-3; D is perhaps TRBD1 (5 bases). Trimming cost V 2 bases and J 1 base, with 8 bases left between them. Germline V CDR1 and CDR2: SGHRS, YFSETQ. CDR3 length: 14 amino acids.

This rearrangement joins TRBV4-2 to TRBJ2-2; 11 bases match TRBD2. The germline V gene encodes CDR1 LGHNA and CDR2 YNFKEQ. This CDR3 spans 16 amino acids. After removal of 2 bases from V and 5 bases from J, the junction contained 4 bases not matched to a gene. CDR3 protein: CASSQILAGETGELFF. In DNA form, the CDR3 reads TGTGCCAGCAGCCAAATACTAGCGGGAGAGACCGGGGAGCTGTTTTTT.

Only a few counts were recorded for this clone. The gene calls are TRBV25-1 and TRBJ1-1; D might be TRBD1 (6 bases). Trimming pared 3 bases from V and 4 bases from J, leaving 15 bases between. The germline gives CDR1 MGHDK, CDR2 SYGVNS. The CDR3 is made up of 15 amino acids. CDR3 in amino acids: CASSDRGRVGTEAFF. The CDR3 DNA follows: TGTGCCAGCAGTGACCGGGGGCGCGTGGGCACTGAAGCTTTCTTT.

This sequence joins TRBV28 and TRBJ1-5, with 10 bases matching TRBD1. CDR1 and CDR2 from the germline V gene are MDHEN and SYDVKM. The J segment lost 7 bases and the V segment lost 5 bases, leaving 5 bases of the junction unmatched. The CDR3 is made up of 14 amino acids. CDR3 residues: CASSAGQGLQPQHF. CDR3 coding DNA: TGTGCCAGCAGTGCGGGACAGGGGCTCCAGCCCCAGCATTTT. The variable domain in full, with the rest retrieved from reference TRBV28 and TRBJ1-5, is DVKVTQSSRYLVKRTGEKVFLECVQDMDHENMFWYRQDPGLGLRLIYFSYDVKMKEKGDIPEGYSVSREKKERFSLILESASTNQTSMYLCASSAGQGLQPQHFGDGTRLSIL.

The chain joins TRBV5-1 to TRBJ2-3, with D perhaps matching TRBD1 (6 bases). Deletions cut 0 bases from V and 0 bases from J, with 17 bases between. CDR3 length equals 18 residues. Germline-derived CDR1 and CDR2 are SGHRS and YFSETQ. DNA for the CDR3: TGCGCCAGCAGCTTGGGCATGGGGGCGGAGACTAGCACAGATACGCAGTATTTT. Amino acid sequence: CASSLGMGAETSTDTQYF.

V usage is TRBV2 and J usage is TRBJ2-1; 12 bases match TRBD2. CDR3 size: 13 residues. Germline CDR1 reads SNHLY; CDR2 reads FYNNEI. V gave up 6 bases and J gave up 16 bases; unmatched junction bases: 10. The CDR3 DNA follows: TGTGCCAGCAGCTCCAGACTAGCGGGAGTTCAATTCTTC. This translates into CASSSRLAGVQFF.

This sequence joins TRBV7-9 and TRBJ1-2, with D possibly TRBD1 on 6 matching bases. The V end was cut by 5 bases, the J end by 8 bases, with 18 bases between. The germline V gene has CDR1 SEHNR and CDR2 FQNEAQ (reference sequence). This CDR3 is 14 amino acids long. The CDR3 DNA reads TGTGCCAGCAGCCGCCCAGGGGCGTCTGAAGGCTACACCTTC. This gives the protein CASSRPGASEGYTF. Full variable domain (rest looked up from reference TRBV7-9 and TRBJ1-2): DTGVSQNPRHKITKRGQNVTFRCDPISEHNRLYWYRQTLGQGPEFLTYFQNEAQLEKSRLLSDRFSAERPKGSFSTLEIQRTEQGDSAMYLCASSRPGASEGYTFGSGTRLTVV.

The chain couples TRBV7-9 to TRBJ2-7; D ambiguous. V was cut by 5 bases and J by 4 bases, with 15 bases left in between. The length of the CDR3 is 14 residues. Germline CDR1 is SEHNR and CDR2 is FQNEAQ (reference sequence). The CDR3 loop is CASSQARPGYEQYF. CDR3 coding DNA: TGTGCCAGCAGCCAGGCCAGGCCCGGGTACGAGCAGTACTTC.

CDR3: CASSLYGQGSYEQYF. For the CDR3, the DNA is TGTGCCAGCAGCTTATACGGACAGGGCTCCTACGAGCAGTACTTC. The chain uses TRBV7-9 and TRBJ2-7; TRBD1 matches at 8 bases. This CDR3 spans 15 amino acids. J gave up 0 bases and V 2 bases, and 3 bases lay outside the gene matches. CDR1 is SEHNR, CDR2 FQNEAQ, per germline (reference sequence). Supplemented by reference TRBV7-9 and TRBJ2-7, the full variable domain reads DTGVSQNPRHKITKRGQNVTFRCDPISEHNRLYWYRQTLGQGPEFLTYFQNEAQLEKSRLLSDRFSAERPKGSFSTLEIQRTEQGDSAMYLCASSLYGQGSYEQYFGPGTRLTVT.

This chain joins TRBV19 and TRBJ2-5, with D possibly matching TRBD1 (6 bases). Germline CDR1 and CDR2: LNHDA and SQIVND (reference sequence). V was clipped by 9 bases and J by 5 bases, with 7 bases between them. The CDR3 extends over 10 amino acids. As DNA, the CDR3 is TGTGCCAGAAGGGGGGAGACCCAGTACTTC. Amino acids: CARRGETQYF.

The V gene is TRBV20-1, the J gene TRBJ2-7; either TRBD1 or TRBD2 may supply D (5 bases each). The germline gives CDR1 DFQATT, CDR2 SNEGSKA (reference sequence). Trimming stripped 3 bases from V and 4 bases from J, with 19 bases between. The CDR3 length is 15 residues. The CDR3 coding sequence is TGCAGTGCTAGTCCCCGGGACCCGCTTCGGTACGAGCAGTACTTC. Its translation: CSASPRDPLRYEQYF.

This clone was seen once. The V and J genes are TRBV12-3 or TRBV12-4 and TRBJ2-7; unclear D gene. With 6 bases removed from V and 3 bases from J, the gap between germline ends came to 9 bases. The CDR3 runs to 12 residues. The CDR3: CASSKMGYEQYF. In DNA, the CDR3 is TGTGCCAGCAGCAAAATGGGCTACGAGCAGTACTTC.

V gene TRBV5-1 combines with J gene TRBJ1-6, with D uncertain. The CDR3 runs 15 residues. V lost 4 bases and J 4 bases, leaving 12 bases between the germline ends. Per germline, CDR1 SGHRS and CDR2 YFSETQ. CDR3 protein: CASSPGQNYNSPLHF. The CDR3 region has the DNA TGCGCCAGCAGCCCGGGCCAGAATTATAATTCACCCCTCCACTTT. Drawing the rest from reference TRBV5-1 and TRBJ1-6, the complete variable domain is KAGVTQTPRYLIKTRGQQVTLSCSPISGHRSVSWYQQTPGQGLQFLFEYFSETQRNKGNFPGRFSGRQFSNSRSEMNVSTLELGDSALYLCASSPGQNYNSPLHFGNGTRLTVT.

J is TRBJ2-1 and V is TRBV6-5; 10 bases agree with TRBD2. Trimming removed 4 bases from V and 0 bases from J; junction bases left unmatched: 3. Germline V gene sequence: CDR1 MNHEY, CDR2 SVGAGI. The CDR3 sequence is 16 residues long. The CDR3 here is CASSLPSGSSYNEQFF. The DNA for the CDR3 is TGTGCCAGCAGTTTACCTAGCGGGAGCTCCTACAATGAGCAGTTCTTC.

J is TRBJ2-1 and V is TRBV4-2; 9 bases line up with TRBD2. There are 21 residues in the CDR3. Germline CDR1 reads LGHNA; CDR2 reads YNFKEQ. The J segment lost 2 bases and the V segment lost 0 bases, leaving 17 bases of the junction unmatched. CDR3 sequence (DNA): TGTGCCAGCAGCCAAGAGGAAGTCGCGGGAGGGCCGACGAGCGCCTACAATGAGCAGTTCTTC. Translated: CASSQEEVAGGPTSAYNEQFF.

The CDR3 coding sequence is TGTGCCACCAGTGATAAGCCCCTCAGAAGGGGTAATGAGCAGTTCTTC. It codes for CATSDKPLRRGNEQFF. The chain combines TRBV24-1 with TRBJ2-1; maybe TRBD1 (5 bases). Germline assignment: CDR1 KGHDR and CDR2 SFDVKD. V was clipped by 3 bases and J by 7 bases, with 18 bases between them. The CDR3 consists of 16 residues.

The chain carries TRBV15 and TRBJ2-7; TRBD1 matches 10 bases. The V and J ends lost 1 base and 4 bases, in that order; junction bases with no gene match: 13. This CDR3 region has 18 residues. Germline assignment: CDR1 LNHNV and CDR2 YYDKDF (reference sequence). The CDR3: CATSRARVFGTGVYEQYF. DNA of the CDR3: TGTGCCACCAGCAGAGCTCGGGTTTTTGGGACAGGGGTGTACGAGCAGTACTTC.

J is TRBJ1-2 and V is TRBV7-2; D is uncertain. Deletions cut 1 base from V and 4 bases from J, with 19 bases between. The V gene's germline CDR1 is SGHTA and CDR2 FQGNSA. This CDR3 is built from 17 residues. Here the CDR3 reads CASSLVWQASYLYGYTF. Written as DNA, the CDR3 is TGTGCCAGCAGCTTAGTCTGGCAGGCGAGTTATCTCTATGGCTACACCTTC.

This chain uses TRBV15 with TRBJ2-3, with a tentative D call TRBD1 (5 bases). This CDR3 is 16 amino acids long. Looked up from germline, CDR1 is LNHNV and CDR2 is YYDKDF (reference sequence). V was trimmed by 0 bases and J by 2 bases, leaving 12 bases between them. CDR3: CATSRDRGRNTDTQYF. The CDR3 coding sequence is TGTGCCACCAGCAGAGATAGGGGCCGGAACACAGATACGCAGTATTTT.

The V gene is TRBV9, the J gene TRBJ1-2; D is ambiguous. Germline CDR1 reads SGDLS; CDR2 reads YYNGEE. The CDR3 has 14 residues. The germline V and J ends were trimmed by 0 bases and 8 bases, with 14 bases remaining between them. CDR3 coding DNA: TGTGCCAGCAGCGTAGAGACATCGGGGTCAGGCTACACCTTC. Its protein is CASSVETSGSGYTF.

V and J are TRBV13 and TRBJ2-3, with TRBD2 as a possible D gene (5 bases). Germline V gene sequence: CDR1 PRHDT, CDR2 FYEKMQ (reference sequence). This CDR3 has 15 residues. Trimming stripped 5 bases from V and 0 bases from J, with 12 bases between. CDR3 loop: CASSTRRTSTDTQYF. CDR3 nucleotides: TGTGCCAGCAGCACACGGAGGACTAGCACAGATACGCAGTATTTT.